This T cell receptor beta chain was captured by sequencing in a study of cytomegalovirus exposure and HLA in healthy donors. Looking at the study overall: Previous work identified around 120 million unique TCR beta sequences from about 179 million T cells. Whole-study results and caveats: Highly shared sequence variants in one cluster were likely a sequencing artifact. The study recorded 160 or so TCR beta chains that were cytomegalovirus-associated.

Germline V gene sequence: CDR1 LGHNA, CDR2 YSLEER. The CDR3 is 15 amino acids. V gave up 6 bases and J gave up 3 bases, with 15 bases separating them. As concerns this clone: What it recognizes is unknown.

The study ran its PCR with 60 Vbeta and 13 Jbeta primers. Data came from immunoSEQ multiplex PCR; TCRdb stores just in-frame clones and leaves some out. The sample includes around 200,000 clones, over 70% of them seen just once. The chain carries TRBV4-3 and TRBJ1-5; D may be TRBD1 (5 bases). The sequence was collected from a female donor in good health and CMV-seronegative. The specimen was PBMCs. The CDR3 bases are TGCGCCAGCAGTAGAGACAGAAGATCCAATCAGCCCCAGCATTTT. Its translation: CASSRDRRSNQPQHF.